These 28 T cell receptor beta chains came from one sample sequenced in a study of blood T cell repertoires in COVID-19. TCRdb keeps only in-frame clones here, not all; method: immunoSEQ multiplex PCR. The data contain about 220,000 clones, more than 65% of them singletons. The sequenced material came from peripheral blood. The receptors were gathered from a woman under 40 who had recovered from COVID-19.

This clone showed up just a few times. The V and J genes are TRBV24-1 and TRBJ2-3; TRBD1 might be the D (5 bases). Deletions cut 7 bases from V and 3 bases from J, with 10 bases between. The CDR3 loop spans 13 amino acids. Germline V gives CDR1 KGHDR, CDR2 SFDVKD. CDR3 coding DNA: TGTGCCACCAGCATCGCAGGGACAGATACGCAGTATTTT. Amino acids: CATSIAGTDTQYF.

The CDR3: CASRATGSYEQYF. The CDR3, as DNA: TGTGCCAGCAGGGCGACAGGGTCCTACGAGCAGTACTTC. V gene TRBV28 combines with J gene TRBJ2-7; 7 bases match TRBD1. Per the germline V gene, CDR1 is MDHEN and CDR2 is SYDVKM. J was trimmed by 1 base and V by 6 bases; bases with no gene match: 3. The CDR3 is 13 residues long.

The chain joins TRBV6-5 to TRBJ2-3; no clear D. The germline gives CDR1 MNHEY, CDR2 SVGAGI. This CDR3 has 11 residues. V dropped 6 bases and J dropped 6 bases, with 7 bases sitting between them. DNA for the CDR3: TGTGCCAGCAGCCACTCCGATACGCAGTATTTT. It encodes CASSHSDTQYF.

This clone was seen only a few times. The chain combines TRBV7-9 with TRBJ2-3, with D possibly matching TRBD2 (5 bases). Germline CDR1 is SEHNR and CDR2 is FQNEAQ (reference sequence). CDR3 length: 15 residues. Trimming cost V 1 base and J 2 bases, with 10 bases left between them. The CDR3 DNA sequence: TGTGCCAGCAGCTTAGACCGGGGAAACACAGATACGCAGTATTTT. Amino acid sequence: CASSLDRGNTDTQYF.

This clone occurred once. This chain links TRBV5-1 with TRBJ2-7; 8 nucleotides line up with TRBD2. CDR3 length: 15 amino acids. Germline V gene data show CDR1 as SGHRS and CDR2 as YFSETQ. V gave up 7 bases and J gave up 6 bases; unmatched junction bases: 15. CDR3 sequence reads: CASSLGGTRSPEQYF. The CDR3 DNA reads as TGCGCCAGCTCCCTGGGAGGGACTAGATCCCCCGAGCAGTACTTC.

This clone has only one observation. The chain is built from TRBV18 and TRBJ2-7, with a possible D match to TRBD1 (6 bases). Germline V CDR1 and CDR2: KGHSH, LQKENI. This CDR3 is 17 amino acids long. V gave up 4 bases and J gave up 9 bases, with 28 bases separating them. CDR3 region: CASSLPVEAQGNRPQYF. The CDR3 DNA reads as TGTGCCAGCTCACTTCCCGTTGAGGCACAGGGCAATCGTCCGCAGTACTTC.

CDR3 DNA: TGTGCCAGCAGCTTACGGGGGGCTTGGATTAGCAATCAGCCCCAGCATTTT. Translation: CASSLRGAWISNQPQHF. V is TRBV7-6 and J is TRBJ1-5; D perhaps matches TRBD1 (6 bases). CDR1 and CDR2 from the germline V gene are SGHVS and FNYEAQ. V was trimmed by 2 bases and J by 0 bases, leaving 14 bases between them. The CDR3 is 17 residues long.

The rearrangement joins TRBV5-4 to TRBJ2-5; D is unclear. This CDR3 is 12 amino acids long. V gave up 4 bases and J gave up 2 bases, with 6 bases separating them. Germline V gene data show CDR1 as SGHNT and CDR2 as YYREEE (reference sequence). In DNA, the CDR3 is TGTGCCAGCAGCCGCGGACAAGAGACCCAGTACTTC. Translating gives CASSRGQETQYF.

J is TRBJ2-2 and V is TRBV14; D is ambiguous. Germline CDR1 is SGHDN and CDR2 is FVKESK. The CDR3 loop spans 14 amino acids. With 6 bases removed from V and 2 bases from J, the gap between germline ends came to 10 bases. The DNA for the CDR3 is TGTGCCAGCAGACTGAATCAAAACACCGGGGAGCTGTTTTTT. This translates into CASRLNQNTGELFF.

This chain connects TRBV5-1 to TRBJ1-1; D gene unclear. From germline, CDR1 is SGHRS and CDR2 YFSETQ. This CDR3 contains 11 residues. Between the trimmed V and J ends, which lost 0 bases and 6 bases, there was a span of 3 bases. CDR3 nucleotide sequence: TGCGCCAGCAGCTTGGCATCTGAAGCTTTCTTT. Protein product: CASSLASEAFF.

This clone came up a few times. Within the sample, other DNA sequences also encode this same CDR3. V is TRBV5-1 and J is TRBJ2-5; D is perhaps TRBD1 (5 bases). Trimming stripped 0 bases from V and 1 base from J, with 7 bases between. Germline V gene sequence: CDR1 SGHRS, CDR2 YFSETQ. The CDR3 extends over 14 amino acids. CDR3 region: CASSLGGGQETQYF. In DNA, the CDR3 is TGCGCCAGCAGCTTGGGGGGCGGCCAAGAGACCCAGTACTTC.

The genes are TRBV10-3 and TRBJ2-1, with D possibly TRBD2 on 6 matching bases. This CDR3 is 16 amino acids long. The V end was cut by 3 bases, the J end by 4 bases, with 16 bases between. Germline V gene sequence: CDR1 ENHRY, CDR2 SYGVKD. CDR3 DNA: TGTGCCATCAGTGAAAGGGAAGCGGGTTTGTACAATGAGCAGTTCTTC. Translation gives CAISEREAGLYNEQFF.

This rearrangement joins TRBV7-3 to TRBJ2-7; D is ambiguous. The CDR3 totals 13 residues. V lost 4 bases to trimming and J lost 3 bases, with 10 bases between them. The germline gives CDR1 SGHTA, CDR2 FQGTGA. The CDR3 nucleotides read TGTGCCAGCAGCTCCGCCCCAGGCTACGAGCAGTACTTC. Protein sequence: CASSSAPGYEQYF.

This clone was seen once. The CDR3 region has the DNA TGTGCCAGCAGCATCCGGGACAGGGCAGATACGCAGTATTTT. Protein sequence: CASSIRDRADTQYF. The chain is built from TRBV7-9 and TRBJ2-3, with 9 bases lining up with TRBD1. V lost 5 bases and J lost 4; bases outside the gene matches: 4. The CDR3 sequence is 14 residues long. CDR1 and CDR2 from the germline V gene are SEHNR and FQNEAQ (reference sequence).

This sequence joins TRBV28 and TRBJ2-1; 9 positions agree with TRBD2. The CDR3 is 15 residues long. CDR1 and CDR2 (germline): MDHEN, SYDVKM. The V segment lost 2 bases and the J segment 7 bases; nucleotides outside the gene matches: 6. The CDR3 bases are TGTGCCAGCAGTTTAGCGGGAGGGGGGTGGAATGAGCAGTTCTTC. It translates to CASSLAGGGWNEQFF. Drawing the rest from reference TRBV28 and TRBJ2-1, the complete variable domain is DVKVTQSSRYLVKRTGEKVFLECVQDMDHENMFWYRQDPGLGLRLIYFSYDVKMKEKGDIPEGYSVSREKKERFSLILESASTNQTSMYLCASSLAGGGWNEQFFGPGTRLTVL.

The chain links TRBV10-1 to TRBJ2-3; D is possibly TRBD1 (5 bases). Deletions cut 2 bases from V and 1 base from J, with 10 bases between. CDR1 and CDR2 (germline): WNHNN, SYGVQD (reference sequence). The CDR3 has 15 amino acids. CDR3 in amino acids: CASSEALGGTDTQYF. CDR3 DNA: TGCGCCAGCAGTGAGGCATTAGGGGGCACAGATACGCAGTATTTT.

V and J are TRBV30 and TRBJ1-6; a possible D gene is TRBD1 (6 bases). CDR3 length: 14 residues. V lost 2 bases to trimming and J lost 7 bases, with 12 bases between them. Germline-derived CDR1 and CDR2 are GTSNPN and SVGIG (reference sequence). CDR3 sequence: CAWSSRQANSPLHF. In nucleotides, the CDR3 is TGTGCCTGGAGTTCCCGACAGGCGAATTCACCCCTCCACTTT.

The gene calls are TRBV5-1 and TRBJ1-2; D not resolved. Trimming pared 5 bases from V and 3 bases from J, leaving 11 bases between. Germline V lookup: CDR1 SGHRS, CDR2 YFSETQ. The CDR3 consists of 13 residues. CDR3 region: CASRPKLDYGYTF. The CDR3 DNA reads as TGCGCCAGCAGACCAAAACTGGACTATGGCTACACCTTC. Supplemented by reference TRBV5-1 and TRBJ1-2, the full variable domain reads KAGVTQTPRYLIKTRGQQVTLSCSPISGHRSVSWYQQTPGQGLQFLFEYFSETQRNKGNFPGRFSGRQFSNSRSEMNVSTLELGDSALYLCASRPKLDYGYTFGSGTRLTVV.

The rearrangement links TRBV2 to TRBJ2-2, with 7 bases that match TRBD2. CDR3 length equals 13 residues. The V gene end was trimmed by 6 bases and the J gene end by 3 bases; junction bases not matched to a gene: 1. Germline loops: CDR1 SNHLY, CDR2 FYNNEI. The CDR3 loop is CASRAGHTGELFF. Written as DNA, the CDR3 is TGTGCCAGCAGAGCGGGGCACACCGGGGAGCTGTTTTTT.

Only a few counts were recorded for this clone. The chain combines TRBV14 with TRBJ2-2, with a tentative D call TRBD2 (6 bases). V lost 1 base and J lost 1, with 13 bases in between. The CDR3 totals 17 residues. Germline CDR1 SGHDN, CDR2 FVKESK. For the CDR3, the DNA is TGTGCCAGCAGCCAAGCCCCTCCTAGCGTGAACACCGGGGAGCTGTTTTTT. This translates into CASSQAPPSVNTGELFF.

This clone was recorded a few times. The V call is TRBV20-1, the J call TRBJ1-3, with D unresolved. CDR1 is DFQATT and CDR2 is SNEGSKA in the germline V gene (reference sequence). The CDR3 runs 11 residues. V gave up 5 bases and J gave up 4 bases, with 6 bases separating them. The CDR3 DNA reads TGCAGTGCTCGTACAGGAAACACCATATATTTT. Translated: CSARTGNTIYF.

J is TRBJ2-1 and V is TRBV9; 13 bases map to TRBD2. The CDR3 has 16 residues. Germline-derived CDR1 and CDR2 are SGDLS and YYNGEE. J lost 8 bases, V lost 0 bases, and 5 bases had no gene match. The CDR3 loop is CASSVGLAGGRDEQFF. The CDR3, as DNA: TGTGCCAGCAGCGTAGGACTAGCGGGAGGCCGGGATGAGCAGTTCTTC.

The chain couples TRBV3-1 (or the pseudogene TRBV3-2) to TRBJ2-7; 9 bases align to TRBD1. Germline V gene sequence: CDR1 LGHDT, CDR2 YNNKEL (reference sequence). Trimming at V came to 10 bases and at J to 5 bases, leaving 6 bases not matched to a gene. This CDR3 is built from 12 residues. CDR3 DNA: TGTGCCACCCGGGACAGGGTCAACGAGCAGTACTTC. Residues: CATRDRVNEQYF.

The genes are TRBV19 and TRBJ2-1; D is undetermined. The CDR3 sequence is 14 residues long. Per germline, CDR1 LNHDA and CDR2 SQIVND (reference sequence). The V end was cut by 3 bases, the J end by 2 bases, with 8 bases between. CDR3 in amino acids: CASSIPFTYNEQFF. The CDR3 DNA is TGTGCCAGTAGTATTCCTTTTACCTACAATGAGCAGTTCTTC.

The chain combines TRBV11-2 with TRBJ2-7, with a weak D call TRBD1 (6 bases). The V and J ends lost 10 bases and 2 bases respectively, with 12 bases between them. CDR1 SGHAT and CDR2 FQNNGV come from the germline V gene. The CDR3 spans 12 residues. CDR3 DNA sequence: TGTGCCACCCGGGACATGACCTACGAGCAGTACTTC. Its protein product is CATRDMTYEQYF.

This chain links TRBV3-1 (or the pseudogene TRBV3-2) with TRBJ1-1; D unclear. The germline V gene encodes CDR1 LGHDT and CDR2 YNNKEL (reference sequence). V was cut by 2 bases and J by 0 bases, with 13 bases left in between. The CDR3 spans 16 residues. The CDR3 sequence: CASSQRSRHLNTEAFF. The CDR3 DNA reads as TGTGCCAGCAGCCAACGGTCTCGCCATTTGAACACTGAAGCTTTCTTT.

This rearrangement joins TRBV6-1 to TRBJ2-1; tentatively, D is TRBD1 (5 bases). The germline V and J ends were trimmed by 3 bases and 11 bases, with 11 bases remaining between them. This CDR3 spans 12 amino acids. The germline V gene encodes CDR1 MNHNS and CDR2 SASEGT. CDR3 loop: CASSDLPGKQFF. In nucleotides, the CDR3 is TGTGCCAGCAGTGATCTCCCAGGGAAGCAGTTCTTC.

The chain joins TRBV25-1 to TRBJ1-5; unclear D gene. V lost 1 base to trimming and J lost 4 bases, with 8 bases between them. The CDR3 is 14 residues long. The germline V gene has CDR1 MGHDK and CDR2 SYGVNS. CDR3 in DNA: TGTGCCAGCAGTGAATTCCTTCGGAATCAGCCCCAGCATTTT. This codes for CASSEFLRNQPQHF.